This T cell receptor (beta chain) was profiled in a study of long-term antiretroviral therapy in people with HIV. Investigators performed immunoSEQ version v3.0 at survey level. The method was immunoSEQ multiplex PCR; TCRdb's version includes in-frame clones alone and lacks a portion of them. The table records some 27,000 clones, over 70% of them present only once. The CDR3 covers 12 residues. V gave up 4 bases and J gave up 1 base, with 5 bases separating them. From germline, CDR1 is SNHLY and CDR2 FYNNEI. The source material was unsorted PBMCs, sampled 2.1 years after starting antiretroviral therapy. The clonotype was recovered from a young man with HIV. V gene TRBV2 combines with J gene TRBJ2-7; D gene unclear. The CDR3 spells CASSGRSYEQYF. For the CDR3, the DNA is TGTGCCAGCAGTGGACGGTCCTACGAGCAGTACTTC.